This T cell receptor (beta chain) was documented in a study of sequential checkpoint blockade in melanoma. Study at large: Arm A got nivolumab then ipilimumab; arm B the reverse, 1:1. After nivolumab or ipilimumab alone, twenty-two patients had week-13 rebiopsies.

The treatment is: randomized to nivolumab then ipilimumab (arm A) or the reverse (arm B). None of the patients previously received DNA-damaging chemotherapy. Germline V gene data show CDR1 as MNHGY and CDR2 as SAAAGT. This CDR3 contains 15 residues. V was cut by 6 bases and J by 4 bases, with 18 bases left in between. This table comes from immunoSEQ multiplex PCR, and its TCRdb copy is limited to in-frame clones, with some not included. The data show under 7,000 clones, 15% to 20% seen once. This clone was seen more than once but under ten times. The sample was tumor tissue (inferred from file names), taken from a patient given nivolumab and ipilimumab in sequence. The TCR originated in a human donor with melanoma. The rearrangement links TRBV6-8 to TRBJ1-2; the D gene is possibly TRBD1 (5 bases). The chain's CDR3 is CASSPEGLGTYGYTF. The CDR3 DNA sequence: TGTGCCAGCAGCCCCGAGGGGCTGGGGACCTATGGCTACACCTTC.